This T cell receptor beta chain came from a study of blood T cell repertoires in COVID-19. Study information: Specimens from acute and convalescent COVID-19 originated in the United States, Italy and Spain.

Original handling: From reference gene primer amplification, estimates of nucleated cell counts were derived. Assay: immunoSEQ multiplex PCR; the TCRdb copy retains only in-frame clones and omits some. That table supplies the V and J calls and clone size; D and trimming were determined from the DNA. The sample includes over 12,000 clones, roughly 87% of them seen just once. Germline V gives CDR1 SEHNR, CDR2 FQNEAQ (reference sequence). There are 15 residues in the CDR3. V was clipped by 5 bases and J by 6 bases, with 20 bases between them. J is TRBJ2-7 and V is TRBV7-9; tentative D call: TRBD2 (5 bases). Sample: peripheral blood. This TCR derives from a human donor in a cohort sampled during active COVID-19. CDR3 DNA sequence: TGTGCCAGCAGCGAAACTAGTATGCCTTTGGCCGAGCAGTACTTC. The encoded protein is CASSETSMPLAEQYF.